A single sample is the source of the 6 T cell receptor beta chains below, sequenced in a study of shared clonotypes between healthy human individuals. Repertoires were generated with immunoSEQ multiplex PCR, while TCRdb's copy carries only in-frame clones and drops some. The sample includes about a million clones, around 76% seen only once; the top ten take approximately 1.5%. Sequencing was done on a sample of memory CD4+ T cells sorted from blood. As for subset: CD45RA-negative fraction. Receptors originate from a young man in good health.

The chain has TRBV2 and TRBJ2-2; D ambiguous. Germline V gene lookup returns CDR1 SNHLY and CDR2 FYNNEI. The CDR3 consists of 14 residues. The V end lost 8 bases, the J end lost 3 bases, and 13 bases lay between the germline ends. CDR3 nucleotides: TGTGCCAGCCAAATGAGGACGGACACCGGGGAGCTGTTTTTT. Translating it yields CASQMRTDTGELFF.

The CDR3 bases are TGTGCCAGCGGCATAGCGGGTGTGAACACCGGGGAGCTGTTTTTT. Translating it yields CASGIAGVNTGELFF. The rearrangement uses TRBV7-2 and TRBJ2-2; 7 bases are a match to TRBD2. Unmatched junction bases numbered 7, after V lost 8 bases and J lost 1 base. The CDR3 loop spans 15 amino acids. CDR1 and CDR2 (germline): SGHTA, FQGNSA. Together with reference TRBV7-2 and TRBJ2-2, the CDR3 gives the full variable domain: GAGVSQSPSNKVTEKGKDVELRCDPISGHTALYWYRQSLGQGLEFLIYFQGNSAPDKSGLPSDRFSAERTGGSVSTLTIQRTQQEDSAVYLCASGIAGVNTGELFFGEGSRLTVL.

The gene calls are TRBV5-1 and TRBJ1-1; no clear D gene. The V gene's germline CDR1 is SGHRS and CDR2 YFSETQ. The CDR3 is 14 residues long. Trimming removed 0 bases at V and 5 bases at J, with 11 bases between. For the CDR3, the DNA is TGCGCCAGCAGCTTGGAAGGCCCATGGACTGAAGCTTTCTTT. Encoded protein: CASSLEGPWTEAFF.

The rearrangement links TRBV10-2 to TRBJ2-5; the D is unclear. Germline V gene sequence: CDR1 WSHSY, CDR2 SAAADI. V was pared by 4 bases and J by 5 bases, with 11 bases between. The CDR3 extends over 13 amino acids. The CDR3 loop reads CASSGTYSETQYF. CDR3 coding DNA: TGCGCCAGCAGTGGGACCTATTCGGAGACCCAGTACTTC.

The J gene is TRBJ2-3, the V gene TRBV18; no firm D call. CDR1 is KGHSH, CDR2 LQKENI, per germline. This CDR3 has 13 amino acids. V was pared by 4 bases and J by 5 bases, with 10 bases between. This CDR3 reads CASSRWEGDTQYF. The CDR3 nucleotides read TGTGCCAGCTCACGGTGGGAAGGAGATACGCAGTATTTT.

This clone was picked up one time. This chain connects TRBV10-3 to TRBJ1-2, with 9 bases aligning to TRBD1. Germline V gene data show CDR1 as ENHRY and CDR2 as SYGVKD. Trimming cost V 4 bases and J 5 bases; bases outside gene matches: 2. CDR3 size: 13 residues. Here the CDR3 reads CAISGTGDYGYTF. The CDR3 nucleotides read TGTGCCATCAGTGGGACAGGGGATTATGGCTACACCTTC.